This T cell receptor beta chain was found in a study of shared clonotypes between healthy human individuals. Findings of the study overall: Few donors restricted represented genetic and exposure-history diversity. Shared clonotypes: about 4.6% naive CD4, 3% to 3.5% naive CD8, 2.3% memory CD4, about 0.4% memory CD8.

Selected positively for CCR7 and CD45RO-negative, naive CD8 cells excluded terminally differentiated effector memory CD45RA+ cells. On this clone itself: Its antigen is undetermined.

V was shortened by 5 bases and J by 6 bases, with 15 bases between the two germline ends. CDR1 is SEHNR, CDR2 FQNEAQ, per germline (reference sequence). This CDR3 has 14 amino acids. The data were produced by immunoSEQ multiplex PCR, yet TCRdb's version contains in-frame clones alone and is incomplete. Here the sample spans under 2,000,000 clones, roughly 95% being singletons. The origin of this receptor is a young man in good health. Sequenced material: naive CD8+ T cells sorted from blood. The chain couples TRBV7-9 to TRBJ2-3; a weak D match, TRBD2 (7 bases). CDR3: CASSPEGGPDTQYF. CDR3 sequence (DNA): TGTGCCAGCAGCCCAGAGGGGGGGCCCGATACGCAGTATTTT.